The 18 T cell receptor beta chains below come from one sample, sequenced in a study of cytomegalovirus exposure and HLA in healthy donors. PCR used 60 Vbeta primers and 13 Jbeta primers. Sequencing used immunoSEQ multiplex PCR; TCRdb keeps in-frame clones, though not all of them. The table lists over 100,000 clones, 78% of them singletons. Sequencing used PBMCs. These receptors originate from a woman aged 25 to 45 in good health and CMV-seropositive.

The chain combines TRBV7-8 with TRBJ2-7, with TRBD1 matching over 8 bases. Germline-derived CDR1 and CDR2 are SGHVS and FQNEAQ. The CDR3 runs 14 residues. V dropped 4 bases and J dropped 7; count of bases not matched to a gene: 9. This CDR3 reads CASSSTHRGSEQYF. CDR3 in DNA: TGTGCCAGCAGCTCAACACACAGGGGGAGTGAGCAGTACTTC.

This chain connects TRBV28 to TRBJ1-6, with D tentatively TRBD1 (6 bases). This CDR3 has 13 residues. Per the germline V gene, CDR1 is MDHEN and CDR2 is SYDVKM. The CDR3: CATRVQGVSPLHF. The CDR3 nucleotides are TGTGCGACGCGGGTACAGGGAGTTTCACCCCTCCACTTT. The whole variable domain, filled in from reference TRBV28 and TRBJ1-6, reads DVKVTQSSRYLVKRTGEKVFLECVQDMDHENMFWYRQDPGLGLRLIYFSYDVKMKEKGDIPEGYSVSREKKERFSLILESASTNQTSMYLCATRVQGVSPLHFGNGTRLTVT.

The chain joins TRBV4-2 to TRBJ1-2, with a weak D call TRBD1 (5 bases). V was shortened by 1 base and J by 7 bases, with 13 bases between the two germline ends. There are 14 residues in the CDR3. The germline V gene encodes CDR1 LGHNA and CDR2 YNFKEQ. The CDR3 sequence: CASSQVPRGAGYTF. CDR3 nucleotides: TGTGCCAGCAGCCAAGTACCTCGCGGGGCTGGCTACACCTTC.

The genes are TRBV11-2 and TRBJ2-3; D might be TRBD1 (5 bases). CDR3 length equals 12 residues. The germline V and J ends were trimmed by 5 bases and 6 bases, with 9 bases remaining between them. The germline CDR1 and CDR2 sequences are SGHAT and FQNNGV. The CDR3 sequence: CASSPGLDTQYF. The CDR3 DNA reads TGTGCCAGCAGCCCAGGGCTGGATACGCAGTATTTT.

This rearrangement joins TRBV6-5 to TRBJ1-4, with 9 bases fitting TRBD1. CDR1 and CDR2 (germline): MNHEY, SVGAGI. This CDR3 is built from 14 residues. V shed 6 bases and J 7 bases; nucleotides not matched to a gene: 6. The CDR3 region is CASRDRGSGEKLFF. DNA for the CDR3: TGTGCCAGCAGGGACAGGGGAAGTGGTGAAAAACTGTTTTTT.

The sample holds a few counts of this clone. This chain joins TRBV28 and TRBJ1-1; 9 positions match TRBD1. Germline loops: CDR1 MDHEN, CDR2 SYDVKM. V lost 1 base to trimming and J lost 2 bases; unmatched junction nucleotides: 5. The CDR3 is made up of 16 amino acids. The CDR3 DNA is TGTGCCAGCAGTTTATTGGGGACAGGGCCAAACACTGAAGCTTTCTTT. This gives the protein CASSLLGTGPNTEAFF.

The V gene is TRBV4-3, the J gene TRBJ2-5, with a weak D call TRBD1 (7 bases). CDR1 is LGHNA, CDR2 YSLEER, per germline. Deletions cut 1 base from V and 5 bases from J, with 17 bases between. The CDR3 has 16 residues. CDR3 loop: CASSQVRGAPGETQYF. The CDR3 DNA is TGCGCCAGCAGCCAAGTCAGGGGGGCACCAGGGGAGACCCAGTACTTC.

The rearrangement links TRBV9 to TRBJ2-2; D unresolved. Trimming took off 4 bases at V and 3 bases at J, with 10 bases between the two ends. There are 14 residues in the CDR3. Germline-derived CDR1 and CDR2 are SGDLS and YYNGEE. The CDR3, as DNA: TGTGCCAGCAGCCCCAGGCCTTACACCGGGGAGCTGTTTTTT. Translated: CASSPRPYTGELFF.

The chain is built from TRBV5-4 and TRBJ2-2, with 8 positions matching TRBD1. The germline V gene has CDR1 SGHNT and CDR2 YYREEE (reference sequence). V was pared by 5 bases and J by 6 bases, with 6 bases of the junction left unmatched. This CDR3 is built from 14 residues. CDR3 DNA: TGTGCCAGCAGAAAACGACAGGGGTCCGGGGAGCTGTTTTTT. Translated: CASRKRQGSGELFF.

The chain has TRBV29-1 and TRBJ2-3; tentative D call: TRBD1 (5 bases). With 3 bases removed from V and 1 base from J, the gap between germline ends came to 11 bases. Germline V CDR1 and CDR2: SQVTM, ANQGSEA. The CDR3 is made up of 14 amino acids. This CDR3 reads CSVDGAFGTDTQYF. The CDR3 DNA reads TGCAGCGTTGATGGGGCTTTTGGCACAGATACGCAGTATTTT.

V and J are TRBV19 and TRBJ1-5; D gene uncertain. Trimming took 6 bases from V and 2 from J, leaving 11 bases between them. CDR1 is LNHDA, CDR2 SQIVND, per germline (reference sequence). The CDR3 has 14 amino acids. This CDR3 reads CASSPFRGNQPQHF. In nucleotides, the CDR3 is TGTGCCAGTAGCCCTTTTCGGGGCAATCAGCCCCAGCATTTT. Using reference TRBV19 and TRBJ1-5 for the parts outside the CDR3, the full variable domain is DGGITQSPKYLFRKEGQNVTLSCEQNLNHDAMYWYRQDPGQGLRLIYYSQIVNDFQKGDIAEGYSVSREKKESFPLTVTSAQKNPTAFYLCASSPFRGNQPQHFGDGTRLSIL.

The chain carries TRBV4-1 and TRBJ2-1; D may be TRBD2 (6 bases). V lost 5 bases to trimming and J lost 8 bases, with 22 bases between them. Germline CDR1 MGHRA, CDR2 YSYEKL. The CDR3 length is 16 residues. In DNA, the CDR3 is TGCGCCAGCAGCTTCGTTGGGGGGAAATCATTCGATGAGCAGTTCTTC. As protein: CASSFVGGKSFDEQFF.

The chain has TRBV4-1 and TRBJ2-7; D gene ambiguous. Trimming took off 0 bases at V and 2 bases at J, with 11 bases between the two ends. This CDR3 has 15 residues. Germline CDR1 is MGHRA and CDR2 is YSYEKL. CDR3 sequence reads: CASSQERGYPYEQYF. DNA of the CDR3: TGCGCCAGCAGCCAAGAGCGCGGATACCCCTACGAGCAGTACTTC.

This clone showed up many times. The chain joins TRBV7-9 to TRBJ1-1, with TRBD1 identical over 10 bases. The junction had 14 bases not matched to a gene; V was cut back by 2 bases and J by 2 bases. Germline V lookup: CDR1 SEHNR, CDR2 FQNEAQ (reference sequence). The CDR3 has 19 residues. The CDR3 coding sequence is TGTGCCAGCAGCTTAACCCCATACCGGGACAGGGGTTCCAACACTGAAGCTTTCTTT. It codes for CASSLTPYRDRGSNTEAFF. Variable domain in full (rest from reference TRBV7-9 and TRBJ1-1): DTGVSQNPRHKITKRGQNVTFRCDPISEHNRLYWYRQTLGQGPEFLTYFQNEAQLEKSRLLSDRFSAERPKGSFSTLEIQRTEQGDSAMYLCASSLTPYRDRGSNTEAFFGQGTRLTVV.

The V call is TRBV28, the J call TRBJ1-2; TRBD1 is a possible D gene (6 bases). CDR1 and CDR2 from the germline V gene are MDHEN and SYDVKM. This CDR3 has 13 amino acids. Deletions cut 6 bases from V and 2 bases from J, with 10 bases between. CDR3 sequence reads: CASSPDSNYGYTF. CDR3 sequence (DNA): TGTGCCAGCAGCCCGGACAGCAACTATGGCTACACCTTC.

The chain is built from TRBV29-1 and TRBJ1-1; tentative D call: TRBD1 (5 bases). The CDR3 contains 14 residues. V was clipped by 0 bases and J by 2 bases, with 10 bases between them. The V gene's germline CDR1 is SQVTM and CDR2 ANQGSEA. CDR3 residues: CSVEDLGTNTEAFF. Here the CDR3 DNA reads TGCAGCGTTGAAGATCTGGGGACTAACACTGAAGCTTTCTTT. The complete variable domain, with remaining parts taken from reference TRBV29-1 and TRBJ1-1, reads SAVISQKPSRDICQRGTSLTIQCQVDSQVTMMFWYRQQPGQSLTLIATANQGSEATYESGFVIDKFPISRPNLTFSTLTVSNMSPEDSSIYLCSVEDLGTNTEAFFGQGTRLTVV.

V gene TRBV28 combines with J gene TRBJ2-1, with D possibly being TRBD2 (7 bases). The germline V gene encodes CDR1 MDHEN and CDR2 SYDVKM. The length of the CDR3 is 16 residues. V was pared by 6 bases and J by 0 bases, with 15 bases between. This CDR3 is CASRRAGASSYNEQFF. CDR3 nucleotides: TGTGCCAGCAGACGCGCGGGGGCTAGCTCCTACAATGAGCAGTTCTTC.

Details on this clone: Other DNA sequences in the sample encode the same CDR3. The chain carries TRBV7-9 and TRBJ2-3, with 10 bases identical to TRBD2. Trimming took 1 base from V and 2 from J; bases not matched to a gene: 3. Germline CDR1 SEHNR, CDR2 FQNEAQ (reference sequence). CDR3 length: 16 amino acids. The CDR3 protein is CASSLGLAGATDTQYF. The CDR3 DNA sequence: TGTGCCAGCAGCTTAGGGCTAGCGGGGGCCACAGATACGCAGTATTTT.